This T cell receptor beta chain derives from a study of blood T cell repertoires in COVID-19. Method: immunoSEQ multiplex PCR; TCRdb's copy keeps in-frame clones and lacks some. The data hold approximately 180,000 clones, with around nine tenths observed a single time. The material sequenced was peripheral blood. The source is a human donor in a cohort sampled during active COVID-19.

CDR3 in DNA: TGCGCCAGCAGCTTGGGTTTAACTGCCCGAGGGGAGCTGTTTTTT. This codes for CASSLGLTARGELFF. The chain carries TRBV5-1 and TRBJ2-2; no clear D gene. The CDR3 runs to 15 residues. The V gene lost 0 bases and the J gene lost 8 bases, with 14 bases spanning the gap. Germline V lookup: CDR1 SGHRS, CDR2 YFSETQ. Complete variable domain (other parts from reference TRBV5-1 and TRBJ2-2): KAGVTQTPRYLIKTRGQQVTLSCSPISGHRSVSWYQQTPGQGLQFLFEYFSETQRNKGNFPGRFSGRQFSNSRSEMNVSTLELGDSALYLCASSLGLTARGELFFGEGSRLTVL.